The next 32 T cell receptor beta chains were all read from a single sample in a study of T-cell memory formation after mild COVID-19 (dated by TCRdb to the early 2020s). Libraries were constructed by 5' RACE. Sequenced using an Illumina NovaSeq 6000. In TCRdb, the public reads were trimmed at Q25 with fastp and aligned with MiXCR, with productive beta chains retained. Here each entry gathers all rows of one CDR3 protein and keeps the most common genes and DNA. The sample records some 97,000 distinct CDR3 sequences, approximately 12% of which are singletons. Of the sample, about 40% is held by the ten largest clones. Sample: PBMCs or a T cell subset sorted from them (not recorded which). The source is a man between 18 and 29 years old who had mild COVID-19 (a few samples of this study predate the infection). The sample titles of this study are shuffled in the database, so cell type and time point are left out; the donor was told from shared clones.

In this sample, this clonotype turned up many times. The V and J genes are TRBV6-4 and TRBJ1-1; TRBD1 agrees at 9 bases. The V gene's germline CDR1 is MRHNA and CDR2 SNTAGT. The trim removed 6 bases at V and 1 base at J, leaving 6 bases unmatched. This CDR3 contains 15 residues. This CDR3 is CASSDRDRANTEAFF. DNA for the CDR3: TGTGCCAGCAGCGACCGGGACAGGGCGAACACTGAAGCTTTCTTT.

The V gene is TRBV4-1, the J gene TRBJ2-7; D call uncertain. Trimming left V 0 bases short and J 1 base short, with 10 bases between. This CDR3 has 15 amino acids. From germline, CDR1 is MGHRA and CDR2 YSYEKL. This CDR3 reads CASSQDDFQSYEQYF. The CDR3 DNA follows: TGCGCCAGCAGCCAAGATGATTTTCAGTCCTACGAGCAGTACTTC.

This clonotype was counted at least ten times. V is TRBV5-5 and J is TRBJ2-5; D tentatively fits TRBD1 or TRBD2 (5 bases each). V lost 4 bases and J 5 bases, leaving 18 bases between the germline ends. The CDR3 is made up of 15 amino acids. The germline V gene encodes CDR1 SGHKS and CDR2 YYEKEE (reference sequence). The CDR3 sequence: CASSRDPGRSETQYF. The CDR3 DNA is TGTGCCAGCAGCAGAGACCCGGGACGGTCGGAGACCCAGTACTTC.

This chain uses TRBV5-1 with TRBJ2-1; D may be TRBD2 (5 bases). The CDR3 contains 19 residues. Trimming stripped 4 bases from V and 2 bases from J, with 25 bases between. Germline CDR1 and CDR2: SGHRS and YFSETQ. This CDR3 reads CASSNTIKSSYVAYNEQFF. DNA for the CDR3: TGCGCCAGCAGCAATACCATTAAATCTAGCTACGTTGCCTACAATGAGCAGTTCTTC. Supplemented by reference TRBV5-1 and TRBJ2-1, the full variable domain reads KAGVTQTPRYLIKTRGQQVTLSCSPISGHRSVSWYQQTPGQGLQFLFEYFSETQRNKGNFPGRFSGRQFSNSRSEMNVSTLELGDSALYLCASSNTIKSSYVAYNEQFFGPGTRLTVL.

The chain carries TRBV12-3 or TRBV12-4 and TRBJ2-1; 16 bases agree with TRBD2. V lost 6 bases and J lost 7; bases outside the gene matches: 9. The CDR3 length is 17 residues. The CDR3, as DNA: TGTGCCAGCAGACCGGGACTAGCGGGGGGGCCGTTAAATGAGCAGTTCTTC. This encodes CASRPGLAGGPLNEQFF.

This clonotype was seen only a few times. CDR3 DNA sequence: TGCAGCACAGGAATCCGGGACACTTACAATGAGCAGTTCTTC. As protein: CSTGIRDTYNEQFF. The chain is built from TRBV29-1 and TRBJ2-1, with D tentatively TRBD1 (6 bases). This CDR3 spans 14 amino acids. Germline V gene lookup returns CDR1 SQVTM and CDR2 ANQGSEA. Between the trimmed V and J ends, which lost 8 bases and 4 bases, there was a span of 18 bases.

In this sample, this clonotype turned up many times. The chain carries TRBV20-1 and TRBJ2-7, with TRBD1 identical over 8 bases. The CDR3 runs 14 residues. The germline V gene has CDR1 DFQATT and CDR2 SNEGSKA (reference sequence). The V and J ends lost 0 bases and 5 bases, in that order; junction bases with no gene match: 6. The CDR3 region is CSARDRTGSDEQYF. The CDR3 bases are TGCAGTGCTAGAGATAGGACAGGGAGCGACGAGCAGTACTTC.

V is TRBV12-3 or TRBV12-4 and J is TRBJ1-2; D gene unclear. The CDR3 has 13 amino acids. V was clipped by 3 bases and J by 2 bases, with 7 bases between them. The CDR3 reads CASSFSSNYGYTF. Here the CDR3 DNA reads TGTGCCAGCAGTTTCTCCTCGAACTATGGCTACACCTTC.

There are many counts of this clonotype. V gene TRBV7-6 combines with J gene TRBJ2-3; D is ambiguous. Germline V lookup: CDR1 SGHVS, CDR2 FNYEAQ. Trimming removed 0 bases from V and 0 bases from J, with 4 bases in between. The CDR3 is 14 residues long. CDR3 coding DNA: TGTGCCAGCAGCTTAGCCAGCAGCACAGATACGCAGTATTTT. It translates to CASSLASSTDTQYF.

This clonotype was counted a few times. The rearrangement joins TRBV14 to TRBJ2-7, with TRBD2 matching over 7 bases. Germline V gene sequence: CDR1 SGHDN, CDR2 FVKESK. Trimming removed 4 bases from V and 5 bases from J; junction bases left unmatched: 11. CDR3 length equals 15 residues. The CDR3 DNA sequence: TGTGCCAGCAGCCTCCCTTGGGGGGGAAATAACGAGCAGTACTTC. It encodes CASSLPWGGNNEQYF.

This chain joins TRBV6-2 or TRBV6-3 and TRBJ1-1; 7 bases fit TRBD1. V shed 5 bases, J shed 1 base, and the junction held 4 bases outside the gene matches. CDR3 length: 14 residues. The germline V gene has CDR1 MNHEY and CDR2 SVGEGT. DNA for the CDR3: TGTGCCAGCAGTCGGGACAGACAGAACACTGAAGCTTTCTTT. Residues: CASSRDRQNTEAFF.

The chain combines TRBV12-3 or TRBV12-4 with TRBJ1-1; 7 nucleotides agree with TRBD1. V shed 5 bases and J 4 bases; nucleotides not matched to a gene: 10. The CDR3 loop spans 15 amino acids. The CDR3, as DNA: TGTGCCAGCAGTCAGGGGGTCTGGGCCGGCACTGAAGCTTTCTTT. Translation gives CASSQGVWAGTEAFF.

This clonotype was observed a few times. This chain uses TRBV4-3 with TRBJ1-3; no definite D call. V dropped 0 bases and J dropped 4 bases, with 10 bases sitting between them. The CDR3 loop spans 15 amino acids. Germline loops: CDR1 LGHNA, CDR2 YSLEER. CDR3 in DNA: TGCGCCAGCAGCCAAGATGTCGGGTCCGGAAACACCATATATTTT. This codes for CASSQDVGSGNTIYF.

This clonotype was recorded a few times. V usage is TRBV27 and J usage is TRBJ1-5, with a weak D call TRBD1 (6 bases). Germline loops: CDR1 MNHEY, CDR2 SMNVEV (reference sequence). The CDR3 sequence is 16 residues long. The ends were cut back, 5 bases at V and 3 bases at J, with 17 bases in the middle. CDR3 in DNA: TGTGCCAGCAGTCTCCACCCCAGGGACAACAATCAGCCCCAGCATTTT. As protein: CASSLHPRDNNQPQHF.

The sample holds a few counts of this clonotype. The chain combines TRBV21-1 with TRBJ2-4. TRBV21-1 is noted as a pseudogene. This CDR3 spans 17 amino acids. CDR3 sequence reads: CASSKVLKVWAKNIQYF. DNA of the CDR3: TGTGCCAGCAGCAAAGTTTTGAAGGTGTGGGCCAAAAACATTCAGTACTTC.

In its sample, this clonotype was seen a few times. The J gene is TRBJ1-2, the V gene TRBV4-3; D remains ambiguous. CDR3 size: 16 residues. Germline CDR1 LGHNA, CDR2 YSLEER. V gave up 1 base and J gave up 8 bases, with 20 bases separating them. The CDR3 coding sequence is TGCGCCAGCAGCCAAGGGCGAGGGAATGGTATAGGCGGCTACACCTTC. Translating it yields CASSQGRGNGIGGYTF.

The chain employs TRBV28 and TRBJ1-6, with 7 bases lining up with TRBD1. Trimming took 5 bases from V and 7 from J; bases not matched to a gene: 14. Germline assignment: CDR1 MDHEN and CDR2 SYDVKM. The CDR3 loop spans 17 amino acids. The CDR3 loop reads CASSNWQSGTENSPLHF. In DNA, the CDR3 is TGTGCCAGCAGTAATTGGCAGTCCGGGACAGAAAATTCACCCCTCCACTTT. The variable domain in full, with the rest retrieved from reference TRBV28 and TRBJ1-6, is DVKVTQSSRYLVKRTGEKVFLECVQDMDHENMFWYRQDPGLGLRLIYFSYDVKMKEKGDIPEGYSVSREKKERFSLILESASTNQTSMYLCASSNWQSGTENSPLHFGNGTRLTVT.

This clonotype turned up a few times. This chain joins TRBV7-2 and TRBJ2-7, with D perhaps TRBD1 or TRBD2 (5 bases each). This CDR3 comprises 12 residues. V dropped 5 bases and J dropped 3 bases, with 8 bases sitting between them. Germline V gene sequence: CDR1 SGHTA, CDR2 FQGNSA. This CDR3 reads CASSRGDYEQYV. CDR3 coding DNA: TGTGCCAGCAGCCGAGGGGACTACGAGCAGTACGTC.

This clonotype has ten or more counts. This chain connects TRBV12-3 or TRBV12-4 to TRBJ2-1; 10 positions match TRBD2. CDR3 size: 15 residues. J was trimmed by 9 bases and V by 5 bases; bases with no gene match: 10. DNA of the CDR3: TGTGCCAGCAGTCTACTAGCGGGAAAGAGCAGTGAGCAGTTCTTC. It yields the protein CASSLLAGKSSEQFF.

The chain has TRBV29-1 and TRBJ1-1; D perhaps matches TRBD1 (5 bases). CDR1 and CDR2 from the germline V gene are SQVTM and ANQGSEA. CDR3 length: 14 amino acids. V gave up 5 bases and J gave up 8 bases, with 21 bases separating them. DNA of the CDR3: TGCAGCGTTCCTGGGGGGGGTCCCCTTTCCGAAGCTTTCTTT. The encoded protein is CSVPGGGPLSEAFF.

This clonotype was counted only a few times. The V and J genes are TRBV12-3 or TRBV12-4 and TRBJ1-1; TRBD1 is a possible D gene (6 bases). V was cut by 5 bases and J by 1 base, with 17 bases left in between. The CDR3 totals 16 residues. The CDR3 coding sequence is TGTGCCAGCAGTCCGGGGGACATACCAAAGAACACTGAAGCTTTCTTT. Residues: CASSPGDIPKNTEAFF.

This clonotype has only a few counts. The rearrangement uses TRBV20-1 and TRBJ2-4; the D gene is possibly TRBD2 (5 bases). The V end lost 4 bases, the J end lost 7 bases, and 5 bases lay between the germline ends. Germline CDR1 and CDR2: DFQATT and SNEGSKA (reference sequence). This CDR3 comprises 10 residues. The CDR3 DNA reads as TGCAGTGCTACTAGCAACATTCAGTACTTC. Its protein product is CSATSNIQYF.

This clonotype has at least ten counts. The chain links TRBV7-9 to TRBJ2-3; 8 nucleotides agree with TRBD2. V gave up 3 bases and J gave up 14 bases; unmatched junction bases: 7. The CDR3 has 12 amino acids. Per germline, CDR1 SEHNR and CDR2 FQNEAQ (reference sequence). CDR3 bases: TGTGCCAGCAGCTTTGGGACTAGTCCTTCGTATTTT. Amino acids: CASSFGTSPSYF.

V and J are TRBV10-1 and TRBJ2-2; D unresolved. There are 12 residues in the CDR3. V was shortened by 2 bases and J by 5 bases, with 3 bases between the two germline ends. Germline V gene lookup returns CDR1 WNHNN and CDR2 SYGVQD (reference sequence). CDR3 amino acids: CASSEGTGELFF. The DNA for the CDR3 is TGCGCCAGCAGTGAGGGAACCGGGGAGCTGTTTTTT.

The rearrangement uses TRBV6-2 or TRBV6-3 and TRBJ1-5, with D possibly TRBD1 on 5 matching bases. CDR1 and CDR2 from the germline V gene are MNHEY and SVGEGT. CDR3 size: 16 residues. Trimming left V 2 bases short and J 1 base short, with 12 bases between. As DNA, the CDR3 is TGTGCCAGCAGTTACCGAGGGGACGGGAGCAATCAGCCCCAGCATTTT. It translates to CASSYRGDGSNQPQHF.

The V gene is TRBV6-2 or TRBV6-3, the J gene TRBJ2-7; D call uncertain. The germline V gene has CDR1 MNHEY and CDR2 SVGEGT. The V end was cut by 0 bases, the J end by 1 base, with 13 bases between. The CDR3 contains 16 residues. The CDR3 coding sequence is TGTGCCAGCAGTTACTCCGATCAGAGAACGTCCTACGAGCAGTACTTC. It codes for CASSYSDQRTSYEQYF.

This clonotype was seen more than once but under ten times. This chain connects TRBV7-2 to TRBJ1-6, with D possibly TRBD1 on 5 matching bases. V dropped 6 bases and J dropped 7 bases, with 19 bases sitting between them. Germline V gene lookup returns CDR1 SGHTA and CDR2 FQGNSA. The CDR3 covers 16 residues. In DNA form, the CDR3 reads TGTGCCAGCAGGATTCGGGACCGCGGGGAAAATTCACCCCTCCACTTT. It yields the protein CASRIRDRGENSPLHF.

This clonotype appeared a few times. The J gene is TRBJ1-1, the V gene TRBV7-2, with a possible D match to TRBD1 (5 bases). V was cut by 1 base and J by 8 bases, with 17 bases left in between. CDR1 SGHTA and CDR2 FQGNSA come from the germline V gene. CDR3 length: 15 amino acids. The CDR3 DNA reads as TGTGCCAGCAGCTTAGGACTGGTGTCTTACAGGGAAGCTTTCTTT. Translating gives CASSLGLVSYREAFF.

There are many counts of this clonotype. The rearrangement joins TRBV5-1 to TRBJ2-7; D might be TRBD1 (5 bases). In germline, CDR1 is SGHRS, CDR2 YFSETQ. There are 14 residues in the CDR3. The V end was cut by 2 bases, the J end by 0 bases, with 9 bases between. The CDR3 region is CASSFARASYEQYF. In nucleotides, the CDR3 is TGCGCCAGCAGCTTCGCCAGGGCCTCCTACGAGCAGTACTTC.

This rearrangement joins TRBV28 to TRBJ2-3; 9 bases match TRBD2. The trim removed 2 bases at V and 1 base at J, leaving 7 bases unmatched. This CDR3 contains 17 residues. Germline V gene lookup returns CDR1 MDHEN and CDR2 SYDVKM. Here the CDR3 reads CASSLPPGLAGTDTQYF. The CDR3 DNA follows: TGTGCCAGCAGTTTACCTCCGGGACTAGCCGGCACAGATACGCAGTATTTT. The whole variable domain, remainder taken from reference TRBV28 and TRBJ2-3, is DVKVTQSSRYLVKRTGEKVFLECVQDMDHENMFWYRQDPGLGLRLIYFSYDVKMKEKGDIPEGYSVSREKKERFSLILESASTNQTSMYLCASSLPPGLAGTDTQYFGPGTRLTVL.

This clonotype occurred a few times. The chain carries TRBV7-6 and TRBJ2-3; D is tentatively TRBD1 or TRBD2 (5 bases each). This CDR3 comprises 13 residues. In germline, CDR1 is SGHVS, CDR2 FNYEAQ. Trimming pared 11 bases from V and 3 bases from J, leaving 15 bases between. The CDR3 spells CASSRGETDTQYF. DNA for the CDR3: TGTGCCTCATCTAGAGGGGAGACAGATACGCAGTATTTT.

This clonotype was detected a few times. The rearrangement links TRBV6-5 to TRBJ2-5; no definite D call. This CDR3 region has 12 residues. Per the germline V gene, CDR1 is MNHEY and CDR2 is SVGAGI. The V end was cut by 4 bases, the J end by 4 bases, with 7 bases between. The CDR3 DNA reads as TGTGCCAGCAGTTCAGGCGTAGAGACCCAGTACTTC. Translation gives CASSSGVETQYF.